This passage covers 6 T cell receptor beta chains from one sample sequenced in a study of T-cell reconstitution after alpha-beta-depleted transplantation in children. A TCRbeta library incorporating unique molecular identifiers was prepared. A single record per CDR3 protein comes from TCRdb applying MiXCR to the PCR reads. The sample records about a million distinct CDR3 sequences, around 30% being singletons. Sequencing was performed on PBMCs, mostly from graft donor cells, taken 360 days after TCRalphabeta/CD19-depleted stem cell transplant. The receptor source for this set is a boy under three years old who had a stem cell transplant for SCID, so the T cells may come from the graft donor.

The CDR3 DNA follows: TGTGCCAGCAGTGCGTCTAGCGGGGGAATAGATACGCAGTATTTT. Its protein product is CASSASSGGIDTQYF. The chain combines TRBV12-3 or TRBV12-4 with TRBJ2-3; the match to TRBD2 covers 10 bases. V lost 5 bases and J lost 5; bases outside the gene matches: 7. The CDR3 spans 15 residues.

This chain joins TRBV29-1 and TRBJ2-7; TRBD1 aligns across 8 bases. The germline V gene encodes CDR1 SQVTM and CDR2 ANQGSEA. J was trimmed by 2 bases and V by 7 bases; bases with no gene match: 7. This CDR3 spans 13 amino acids. The DNA of the CDR3 is TGCAGCGGCGGACAGGGTGAGACCTACGAGCAGTACTTC. Residues: CSGGQGETYEQYF.

This clonotype was detected a few times. This chain links TRBV10-3 with TRBJ2-2, with D possibly matching TRBD2 (6 bases). Per germline, CDR1 ENHRY and CDR2 SYGVKD. The CDR3 is made up of 14 amino acids. Trimming shortened V by 8 bases and J by 2 bases, and 12 bases separated the two germline ends. CDR3 nucleotides: TGTGCCATCTGGCGGGGCCCAAACACCGGGGAGCTGTTTTTT. As protein: CAIWRGPNTGELFF.

V is TRBV27 and J is TRBJ2-1, with TRBD1 identical over 7 bases. In germline, CDR1 is MNHEY, CDR2 SMNVEV (reference sequence). This CDR3 is 14 amino acids long. The J segment lost 9 bases and the V segment lost 2 bases, leaving 7 bases of the junction unmatched. CDR3 DNA: TGTGCCAGCAGTTTACAGGCAGGGGGTGGTGAGCAGTTCTTC. Its protein is CASSLQAGGGEQFF.

There are many counts of this clonotype. The chain couples TRBV12-3 or TRBV12-4 to TRBJ2-1; D remains unclear. The CDR3 is 15 amino acids. The V gene lost 3 bases and the J gene lost 0 bases, with 9 bases spanning the gap. As DNA, the CDR3 is TGTGCCAGCAGTTTCGGGCATAGCTCCTACAATGAGCAGTTCTTC. The encoded protein is CASSFGHSSYNEQFF.

This clonotype was counted only a few times. The chain joins TRBV5-1 to TRBJ2-1; 12 bases match TRBD2. The CDR3 has 17 residues. In germline, CDR1 is SGHRS, CDR2 YFSETQ. Trimming took 4 bases from V and 5 from J; bases not matched to a gene: 10. The CDR3 spells CASSPGTSGRVHNEQFF. DNA of the CDR3: TGCGCCAGCAGCCCCGGGACTAGCGGGCGGGTGCACAATGAGCAGTTCTTC.